The 21 T cell receptor beta chains listed next were all sequenced from one sample in a study of a mutant IDH1 vaccine in newly diagnosed glioma (dated by TCRdb to the early 2020s). The time point label for this specimen denotes: baseline, week 1 (first vaccination visit). The meaning of the sample's treatment or condition label: pre-vaccination baseline after standard-of-care therapy. Receptor amplification or capture employed the immunoSEQ multiplex PCR assay. This is the immuneACCESS table as TCRdb keeps it, with only in-frame sequences that have V and J called. A part of the clones is gone; compared with another copy, unresolved V genes explain less than half, and the rest is unexplained. The sample has fewer than 85,000 clones on record, 86% of them singletons. The ten largest make up roughly 2.8% of the sample. The sequences come from PBMCs, collected from a glioma patient treated with radiotherapy, temozolomide or both. Every receptor here comes from a man younger than 40 with glioma.

The chain combines TRBV5-5 with TRBJ1-1; tentatively, D is TRBD1 (6 bases). There are 14 residues in the CDR3. Trimming cost V 1 base and J 10 bases, with 17 bases left between them. In germline, CDR1 is SGHKS, CDR2 YYEKEE (reference sequence). The CDR3 nucleotides are TGTGCCAGCAGCTTGACAGGGAGCGACCGTGGAGCTTTCTTT. Amino acids: CASSLTGSDRGAFF.

The genes are TRBV5-1 and TRBJ2-1; the D gene is possibly TRBD1 (5 bases). Germline CDR1 and CDR2: SGHRS and YFSETQ. V was pared by 1 base and J by 1 base, with 9 bases between. The CDR3 contains 15 residues. The CDR3 coding sequence is TGCGCCAGCAGCTTGAAACAGGTGTCCTACAATGAGCAGTTCTTC. Its translation: CASSLKQVSYNEQFF. The full variable domain, rest sourced from reference TRBV5-1 and TRBJ2-1, is KAGVTQTPRYLIKTRGQQVTLSCSPISGHRSVSWYQQTPGQGLQFLFEYFSETQRNKGNFPGRFSGRQFSNSRSEMNVSTLELGDSALYLCASSLKQVSYNEQFFGPGTRLTVL.

V is TRBV29-1 and J is TRBJ1-5; 8 bases are shared with TRBD1. The CDR3 extends over 14 amino acids. The germline V gene has CDR1 SQVTM and CDR2 ANQGSEA. V lost 6 bases and J lost 1; bases outside the gene matches: 5. CDR3 bases: TGCAGCGTCAGGACAGGGCTAAGCAATCAGCCCCAGCATTTT. Amino acids: CSVRTGLSNQPQHF.

The chain combines TRBV19 with TRBJ2-7; 7 nucleotides line up with TRBD1. The junction had 7 bases not matched to a gene; V was cut back by 8 bases and J by 0 bases. This CDR3 comprises 14 residues. Germline V gene sequence: CDR1 LNHDA, CDR2 SQIVND (reference sequence). For the CDR3, the DNA is TGTGCCAGTTCCCGACAGGGCAGCTCCTACGAGCAGTACTTC. Translated, it gives CASSRQGSSYEQYF.

V usage is TRBV11-3 and J usage is TRBJ2-1; no clear D gene. Per germline, CDR1 SGHNT and CDR2 YENEEA. The CDR3 is 14 amino acids. Trimming shortened V by 1 base and J by 4 bases, and 8 bases separated the two germline ends. CDR3 residues: CASSLVGRYNEQFF. The DNA for the CDR3 is TGTGCCAGCAGCTTAGTAGGGCGTTACAATGAGCAGTTCTTC.

V gene TRBV2 combines with J gene TRBJ1-1; D is possibly TRBD1 (6 bases). CDR1 and CDR2 from the germline V gene are SNHLY and FYNNEI. The CDR3 contains 14 residues. Trimming cost V 5 bases and J 0 bases, with 10 bases left between them. As DNA, the CDR3 is TGTGCCAGCAGTTACAGGGACATGAACACTGAAGCTTTCTTT. This codes for CASSYRDMNTEAFF.

The chain employs TRBV13 and TRBJ1-1, with 12 bases that match TRBD1. Germline trimming cut 3 bases from V and 3 bases from J; bases unmatched to any gene: 5. The CDR3 spans 16 residues. Germline lookup yields CDR1 PRHDT and CDR2 FYEKMQ (reference sequence). The CDR3 nucleotides read TGTGCCAGCAGCTTTGGGACAGGGGGCGGGTACACTGAAGCTTTCTTT. It yields the protein CASSFGTGGGYTEAFF.

A note on this clone: The conserved phenylalanine or tryptophan normally closing the CDR3 is absent here, so this likely arose from a read error. V gene TRBV5-6 combines with J gene TRBJ1-6; no definite D call. Trimming took off 4 bases at V and 7 bases at J, with 15 bases between the two ends. Germline assignment: CDR1 SGHDT and CDR2 YYEEEE. CDR3 length equals 15 residues. CDR3 nucleotides: TGTGCCAGCAGCCTGATTGGTCGGGAGAATTCACCCCTCCACCTT. Amino acid sequence: CASSLIGRENSPLHL.

V usage is TRBV5-6 and J usage is TRBJ1-1; no clear D gene. Trimming shortened V by 2 bases and J by 4 bases, and 15 bases separated the two germline ends. The CDR3 is made up of 15 amino acids. Germline V gives CDR1 SGHDT, CDR2 YYEEEE. The CDR3 DNA reads TGTGCCAGCAGCTTTACACCGGGATTGGGCACTGAAGCTTTCTTT. This encodes CASSFTPGLGTEAFF.

The chain combines TRBV5-6 with TRBJ1-2, with 7 bases matching TRBD1. The ends lost 5 bases at V and 5 bases at J; junction bases unmatched: 12. Germline V gene lookup returns CDR1 SGHDT and CDR2 YYEEEE. There are 15 residues in the CDR3. CDR3 bases: TGTGCCAGCAGTCCGTACCGGGACAGTTCTTATGGCTACACCTTC. It encodes CASSPYRDSSYGYTF.

The chain has TRBV27 and TRBJ2-6; a possible D gene is TRBD2 (5 bases). V was cut by 3 bases and J by 1 base, with 7 bases left in between. The V gene's germline CDR1 is MNHEY and CDR2 SMNVEV (reference sequence). The CDR3 has 15 amino acids. The CDR3: CASSFEGSGANVLTF. The CDR3 DNA reads as TGTGCCAGCAGTTTCGAGGGTTCTGGGGCCAACGTCCTGACTTTC.

This clone has just a few counts. The chain combines TRBV11-2 with TRBJ1-1, with unresolved D. This CDR3 is built from 11 residues. The V and J ends lost 3 bases and 3 bases respectively, with 2 bases between them. CDR1 and CDR2 from the germline V gene are SGHAT and FQNNGV. CDR3 in DNA: TGTGCCAGCAGCTTTCACACTGAAGCTTTCTTT. As protein: CASSFHTEAFF.

This sequence joins TRBV5-5 and TRBJ1-2; D perhaps matches TRBD1 (6 bases). The length of the CDR3 is 13 residues. V lost 4 bases and J lost 5, with 12 bases in between. The germline CDR1 and CDR2 sequences are SGHKS and YYEKEE (reference sequence). In nucleotides, the CDR3 is TGTGCCAGCAGCCCTGACAGGACGTATGGCTACACCTTC. Translated: CASSPDRTYGYTF. Drawing the rest from reference TRBV5-5 and TRBJ1-2, the complete variable domain is DAGVTQSPTHLIKTRGQQVTLRCSPISGHKSVSWYQQVLGQGPQFIFQYYEKEERGRGNFPDRFSARQFPNYSSELNVNALLLGDSALYLCASSPDRTYGYTFGSGTRLTVV.

The chain recombines TRBV10-1 with TRBJ2-3; D is unclear. The V gene lost 3 bases and the J gene lost 8 bases, with 12 bases spanning the gap. CDR1 is WNHNN, CDR2 SYGVQD, per germline (reference sequence). CDR3 length: 13 amino acids. CDR3 residues: CASSDSRLVTQYF. CDR3 in DNA: TGCGCCAGCAGTGACTCGCGCCTCGTTACGCAGTATTTT.

This chain links TRBV7-9 with TRBJ2-1; 8 bases agree with TRBD1. V lost 5 bases, J lost 3 bases, and 15 bases stayed unmatched. CDR3 length: 18 amino acids. Germline V gives CDR1 SEHNR, CDR2 FQNEAQ (reference sequence). For the CDR3, the DNA is TGTGCCAGCAGCATAAGACAGGGGCCCTACTCCAACTACAATGAGCAGTTCTTC. Its protein product is CASSIRQGPYSNYNEQFF.

The chain joins TRBV4-1 to TRBJ1-2, with unresolved D. Trimming shortened V by 1 base and J by 5 bases, and 14 bases separated the two germline ends. The CDR3 length is 15 residues. Germline CDR1 is MGHRA and CDR2 is YSYEKL. CDR3 sequence: CASSQVSRRRYGYTF. The CDR3 coding sequence is TGCGCCAGCAGCCAAGTATCCAGGCGTCGGTATGGCTACACCTTC.

The J gene is TRBJ1-3, the V gene TRBV5-4; a possible D gene is TRBD1 (5 bases). V shed 0 bases and J shed 0 bases, with 7 bases lying between them. This CDR3 region has 15 residues. In germline, CDR1 is SGHNT, CDR2 YYREEE (reference sequence). The CDR3: CASSLGQLSGNTIYF. The CDR3 nucleotides read TGTGCCAGCAGCTTGGGACAGCTCTCTGGAAACACCATATATTTT. Based on the CDR3 plus reference TRBV5-4 and TRBJ1-3, the full variable domain is ETGVTQSPTHLIKTRGQQVTLRCSSQSGHNTVSWYQQALGQGPQFIFQYYREEENGRGNFPPRFSGLQFPNYSSELNVNALELDDSALYLCASSLGQLSGNTIYFGEGSWLTVV.

The V and J genes are TRBV6-1 and TRBJ1-4; 7 positions match TRBD1. The CDR3 spans 18 residues. CDR1 and CDR2 (germline): MNHNS, SASEGT. Trimming at V came to 4 bases and at J to 10 bases, leaving 21 bases not matched to a gene. CDR3 sequence (DNA): TGTGCCAGCAGTGCAACAGGGGACATCTGGGAAGCCCGCATAAAACTGTTTTTT. It yields the protein CASSATGDIWEARIKLFF.

The rearrangement uses TRBV5-4 and TRBJ1-4, with 7 bases fitting TRBD1. The CDR3 loop spans 15 amino acids. V lost 4 bases and J lost 3; bases outside the gene matches: 6. Looked up from germline, CDR1 is SGHNT and CDR2 is YYREEE (reference sequence). CDR3 region: CASSVTGKANEKLFF. DNA of the CDR3: TGTGCCAGCAGCGTGACAGGGAAAGCTAATGAAAAACTGTTTTTT. The whole variable domain, filled in from reference TRBV5-4 and TRBJ1-4, reads ETGVTQSPTHLIKTRGQQVTLRCSSQSGHNTVSWYQQALGQGPQFIFQYYREEENGRGNFPPRFSGLQFPNYSSELNVNALELDDSALYLCASSVTGKANEKLFFGSGTQLSVL.

V is TRBV27 and J is TRBJ2-3; 12 bases map to TRBD1. There are 18 residues in the CDR3. Trimming cost V 5 bases and J 2 bases; bases outside gene matches: 11. CDR1 is MNHEY and CDR2 is SMNVEV in the germline V gene (reference sequence). The CDR3 sequence is CASSHLVGQGAPTDTQYF. CDR3 DNA: TGTGCCAGCAGTCACCTGGTGGGACAGGGGGCGCCCACAGATACGCAGTATTTT.

The chain has TRBV10-3 and TRBJ1-2; the D is unclear. This CDR3 contains 13 residues. Trimming left V 6 bases short and J 3 bases short, with 11 bases between. The germline CDR1 and CDR2 sequences are ENHRY and SYGVKD. CDR3 DNA sequence: TGTGCCATCAGCCCCTCGGAAGACTATGGCTACACCTTC. Its translation: CAISPSEDYGYTF.